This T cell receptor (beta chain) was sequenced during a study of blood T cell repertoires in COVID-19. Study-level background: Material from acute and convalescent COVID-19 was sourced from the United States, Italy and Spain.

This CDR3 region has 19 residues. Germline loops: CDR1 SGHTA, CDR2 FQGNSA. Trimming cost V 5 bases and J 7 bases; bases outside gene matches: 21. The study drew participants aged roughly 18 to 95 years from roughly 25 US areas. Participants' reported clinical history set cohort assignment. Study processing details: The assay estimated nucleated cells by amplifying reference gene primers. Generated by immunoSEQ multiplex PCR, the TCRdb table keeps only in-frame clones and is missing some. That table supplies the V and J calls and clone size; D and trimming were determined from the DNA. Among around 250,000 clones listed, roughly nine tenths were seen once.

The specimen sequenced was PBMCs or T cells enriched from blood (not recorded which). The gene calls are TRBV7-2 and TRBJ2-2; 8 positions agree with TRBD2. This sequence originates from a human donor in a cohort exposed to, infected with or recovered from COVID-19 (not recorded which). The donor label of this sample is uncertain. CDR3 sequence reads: CASSGFPGLVGSRGGELFF. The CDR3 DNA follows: TGTGCCAGCAGCGGATTCCCGGGACTAGTCGGGTCCCGCGGCGGGGAGCTGTTTTTT. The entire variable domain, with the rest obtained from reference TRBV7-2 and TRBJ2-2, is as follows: GAGVSQSPSNKVTEKGKDVELRCDPISGHTALYWYRQSLGQGLEFLIYFQGNSAPDKSGLPSDRFSAERTGGSVSTLTIQRTQQEDSAVYLCASSGFPGLVGSRGGELFFGEGSRLTVL.